The entry below gives a single T cell receptor beta chain sequence along with its context. Repertoires were sampled repeatedly during chemoradiotherapy. These data originate in a study of chemoradiotherapy in HPV16-positive cancers. Across the whole study: Candidate HPV-specific clones and shared TCR motifs came from two HPV16-positive patients.

The CDR3 extends over 14 amino acids. V was trimmed by 5 bases and J by 4 bases, leaving 12 bases between them. The V gene's germline CDR1 is SNHLY and CDR2 FYNNEI. Clones were sequenced by immunoSEQ multiplex PCR, and TCRdb holds only the in-frame ones, with some missing. Among 20,000 to 25,000 clones listed, roughly 90% were seen once. The sequencing here drew on blood, taken from a patient who underwent chemoradiotherapy. The chain carries TRBV2 and TRBJ1-3; TRBD1 is a possible D gene (6 bases). The clonotype originates from a human donor with HPV-associated anogenital cancer. CDR3 coding DNA: TGTGCCAGCAGTCAAGACAGGCTCGGAAACACCATATATTTT. Translating gives CASSQDRLGNTIYF.